This is a list of T cell receptor beta chains from one sample in a study of OX40 agonist ivuxolimab in advanced cancers. TCRdb's table, derived via immunoSEQ multiplex PCR, lists solely in-frame clones and lacks some. This repertoire shows about 560 clones, 60% to 70% found once; its top ten account for roughly 22%. The material was CD4+ or CD8+ T cells sorted from blood, obtained in a trial of the OX40 agonist ivuxolimab. Receptors were obtained from an adult with an advanced solid tumor such as melanoma, head and neck, liver or kidney cancer. CDR3s leave out the opening cysteine and the closing phenylalanine or tryptophan.

>TRBV11-3
ASSLSGTTSYNEQF
>TRBV6-8
ASSKWTGSPEAF
>TRBV5-1
ASSWTGLQETQY
>TRBV11-3
ASSWGQRNTEAF
>TRBV28
ASSGDGTVNTGELF
>TRBV19
ASVNIGSDTQY
>TRBV1
ASSQDIRGEQF
>TRBV14
ASSPSGQGYNEQF
>TRBV18
ASSPVTGTRISGANVLT
>TRBV6-8
ASSSAAAGDKGEQF
>TRBV19
ASSTPGGGRSNQPQH
>TRBV6-8
ASRKTGLAEQY
>TRBV11-3
ASSLSSSGMNEQF
>TRBV27
ASSLGRIEGETQY
>TRBV18
ASSPGTEETQY
>TRBV6-8
ASSWGQGFQPQH
>TRBV7-7
ASSHPGGVDTQY
>TRBV30
AWSVGFRGYT
>TRBV9
ASSVASGGPSSYNEQF
>TRBV11-3
ASSLSQPIETQY
>TRBV18
ASSPGGLNTEAF
>TRBV6-8
ASSSQGGNEAF
>TRBV19
ASSMFRDRGYEQY
>TRBV19
ASSTNTEAF
>TRBV6-8
AIRGQGGHGYT
>TRBV6-8
ASTGVSNTEAF
>TRBV19
ASSITGGEPLH
>TRBV19
ASSPGSGPTGELF
>TRBV19
ASSMPGAGIETQY
>TRBV14
ASSQDPGRSGYEQY
>TRBV6-8
ASSYYSPGANVLT
>TRBV6-8
ASSYGEYNEQF
>TRBV29-1
SVTQGHTEAF
>TRBV19
ASSSGPYGYT
>TRBV6-8
ASSPWTEWGDTEAF
>TRBV29-1
SVEEGMGNIQY
>TRBV12-2
ASRLESRTSGGETQY
>TRBV7-1
ASSLVGQGESEQY
>TRBV15
ATSRDQWVDTEAF
>TRBV5-1
ASSLVTRGSVPDTQY
>TRBV28
ASSSPDQPQH
>TRBV7-7
ASSPRQGGLYEQY